A selection of T cell receptor beta chains follows, all from one sample in a study of blood T cell repertoires in COVID-19. Clones were sequenced by immunoSEQ multiplex PCR, and TCRdb holds only the in-frame ones, with some missing. This table has 55,000 to 75,000 clones, roughly 91% appearing once. The sequenced sample consisted of peripheral blood. Source of these receptors: a man between 60 and 75 years old with acute or convalescent COVID-19. CDR3s include the opening cysteine and the closing phenylalanine or tryptophan. The listing skips clone size in some rows; elsewhere it reads once, few, many or a size class.

clone_size | v_call | cdr3_aa
. | TRBV5-1 | CASSGQGGSYEQYF
. | TRBV27 | CASAIRDRRETQYF
. | TRBV3-1/TRBV3-2 | CASSPGGYEQYF
. | TRBV5-1 | CASSNIQGADEQYF
. | TRBV29-1 | CSAESPGIPYEQYF
. | TRBV3-1/TRBV3-2 | CASSQGQVLNTEAFF
once | TRBV18 | CASSRADNQPQHF
few | TRBV3-1/TRBV3-2 | CASSWTGDQPQHF
few | TRBV25-1 | CASTFSSYNSPLHF
once | TRBV30 | CAWSATGASNQPQHF
. | TRBV18 | CASSVPGHKQETQYF
. | TRBV5-1 | CASSSGGEETQYF
. | TRBV27 | CASSSASLGAREAFF
. | TRBV11-2 | CASSPAGGSNSPLHF
. | TRBV2 | CASSGGHLTRQPQHF
. | TRBV5-6 | CASRIQGGGTDTQYF
once | TRBV29-1 | CSVEGGQGGEQYF
. | TRBV27 | CASIGTSGNYEQYF
. | TRBV5-6 | CASSLGGPYNEQFF
. | TRBV5-4 | CASSLGPDIGNTIYF
once | TRBV10-3 | CAISELAVEAFF
. | TRBV7-3 | CASSPRTGETQYF
. | TRBV15 | CATSRTSGSNEQFF
. | TRBV10-3 | CAISAQGDNEQFF
. | TRBV19 | CASSSHRGRGELYGYTF
. | TRBV4-1 | CASSQDEAGNEQFF
. | TRBV2 | CASMHRLNTEAFF